This is a list of T cell receptor beta chains from one sample in a study of blood T cell repertoires in COVID-19. The method was immunoSEQ multiplex PCR; TCRdb's version includes in-frame clones alone and lacks a portion of them. The sample lists tens of thousands of clones; approximately 85% were seen once. Sequencing input: peripheral blood. The receptors derive from a human donor in a cohort sampled during active COVID-19. The CDR3 runs from the conserved cysteine through the conserved F or W. The D gene is left open where the match is weak. Clone sizes are given selectively: once, few, many, or a class where the clone is expanded.

J gene,clone size,V gene,D gene,CDR3 protein,CDR3 DNA
TRBJ2-2,-,TRBV28,TRBD2,CASSQSGGTSPGELFF,TGTGCCAGCAGTCAATCGGGAGGGACTAGTCCCGGGGAGCTGTTTTTT
TRBJ2-1,-,TRBV5-1,-,CASSFQGQEQFF,TGCGCCAGCAGCTTCCAGGGTCAAGAGCAGTTCTTC
TRBJ2-5,-,TRBV15,-,CATSLGARVETQYF,TGTGCCACCAGCTTGGGGGCGCGGGTAGAGACCCAGTACTTC
TRBJ2-5,-,TRBV7-9,TRBD2,CASSSGLAGVSETQYF,TGTGCCAGCAGCTCAGGACTAGCGGGAGTATCGGAGACCCAGTACTTC
TRBJ2-7,few,TRBV6-6,-,CASSRSGAYEQYF,TGTGCCAGCAGTCGATCCGGGGCCTACGAGCAGTACTTC
TRBJ1-5,once,TRBV3-1/TRBV3-2,TRBD1,CASSDRGGRSQHF,TGTGCCAGCAGCGACAGGGGGGGGCGTTCCCAGCATTTT
TRBJ1-2,-,TRBV5-1,-,CASSRDTANYGYTF,TGCGCCAGCTCCCGGGACACAGCTAACTATGGCTACACCTTC
TRBJ1-2,-,TRBV5-1,-,CASSLNRAEGYGYTF,TGCGCCAGCAGCTTAAACCGCGCAGAGGGCTATGGCTACACCTTC
TRBJ2-3,-,TRBV5-1,-,CASSLPGADTQYF,TGCGCCAGCAGCCTACCCGGGGCAGATACGCAGTATTTT
TRBJ2-3,-,TRBV7-8,TRBD2,CASSSLAGLTDTQYF,TGTGCCAGCAGCTCCTTAGCGGGGCTCACAGATACGCAGTATTTT
TRBJ2-3,-,TRBV7-5,-,CARRSNFACTDTQYF,TGTGCCAGACGGTCGAACTTCGCCTGCACAGATACGCAGTATTTT
TRBJ1-3,-,TRBV18,TRBD1,CASSPNGQGTSGNTIYF,TGTGCCAGCTCACCAAACGGACAGGGGACTTCTGGAAACACCATATATTTT
TRBJ2-1,-,TRBV7-3,TRBD2,CASSLGAGAVFF,TGTGCCAGCAGCTTGGGCGCGGGAGCGGTGTTCTTC
TRBJ2-1,-,TRBV5-4,-,CASSLGLSYNEQFF,TGTGCCAGCAGCTTAGGACTCTCCTACAATGAGCAGTTCTTC